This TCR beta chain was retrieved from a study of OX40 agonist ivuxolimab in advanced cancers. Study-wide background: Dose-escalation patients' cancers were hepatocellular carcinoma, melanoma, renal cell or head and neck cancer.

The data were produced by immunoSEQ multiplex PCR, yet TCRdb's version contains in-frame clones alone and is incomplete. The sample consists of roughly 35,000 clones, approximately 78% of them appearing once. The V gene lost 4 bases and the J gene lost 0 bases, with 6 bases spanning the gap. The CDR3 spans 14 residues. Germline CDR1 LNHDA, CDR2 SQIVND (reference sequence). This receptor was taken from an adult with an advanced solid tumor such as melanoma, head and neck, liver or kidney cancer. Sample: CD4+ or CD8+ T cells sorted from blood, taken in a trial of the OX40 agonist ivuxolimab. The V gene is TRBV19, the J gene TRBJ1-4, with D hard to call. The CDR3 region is CASSTRTTNEKLFF. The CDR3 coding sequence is TGTGCCAGTAGTACCCGGACAACTAATGAAAAACTGTTTTTT.